This T cell receptor beta chain is drawn from a study of beta chain features in type 1 diabetes. Whole-study findings and limits: There was a moderate but significant shortening of TCRB CDR3s in all four CD4+ subsets of Type 1 diabetes patients.

Expressed TCRB transcripts were sequenced, since all the RNA that had been isolated was reverse transcribed. Produced via immunoSEQ multiplex PCR; TCRdb's table is partial and in-frame only. The repertoire includes some 160,000 clones, approximately 8.8% of them detected once, and 0.65% to 0.9% sits in the top ten. On this clone: The target antigen is unknown.

Per donor, one heparinised blood draw averaged about 116 mL. CDR1 and CDR2 (germline): MNHEY, SVGAGI. The CDR3 has 13 amino acids. The germline V and J ends were trimmed by 6 bases and 8 bases, with 16 bases remaining between them. The receptor was derived from a woman between 25 and 40 years old with type 1 diabetes. Sequencing was done on a sample of central memory CD4+ T cells from blood. The chain couples TRBV6-5 to TRBJ1-1; a possible D gene is TRBD1 (5 bases). The CDR3 reads CASSFPGHLEAFF. In DNA form, the CDR3 reads TGTGCCAGCAGCTTTCCCGGACACCTGGAAGCTTTCTTT.